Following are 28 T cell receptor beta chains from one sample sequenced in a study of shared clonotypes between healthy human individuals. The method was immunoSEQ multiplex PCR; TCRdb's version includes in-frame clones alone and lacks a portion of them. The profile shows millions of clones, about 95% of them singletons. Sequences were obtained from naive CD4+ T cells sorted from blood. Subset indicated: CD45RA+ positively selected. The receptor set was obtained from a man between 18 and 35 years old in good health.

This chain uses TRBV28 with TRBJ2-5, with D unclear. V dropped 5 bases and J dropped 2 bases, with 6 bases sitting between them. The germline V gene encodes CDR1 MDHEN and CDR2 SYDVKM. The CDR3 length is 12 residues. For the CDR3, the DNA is TGTGCCAGCAGTCTAGGTCAAGAGACCCAGTACTTC. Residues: CASSLGQETQYF.

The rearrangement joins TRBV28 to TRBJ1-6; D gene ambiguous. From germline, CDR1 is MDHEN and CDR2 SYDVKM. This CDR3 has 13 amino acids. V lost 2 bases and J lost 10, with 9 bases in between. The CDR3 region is CASSLAETSPLHF. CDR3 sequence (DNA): TGTGCCAGCAGTTTAGCAGAAACCTCACCCCTCCACTTT.

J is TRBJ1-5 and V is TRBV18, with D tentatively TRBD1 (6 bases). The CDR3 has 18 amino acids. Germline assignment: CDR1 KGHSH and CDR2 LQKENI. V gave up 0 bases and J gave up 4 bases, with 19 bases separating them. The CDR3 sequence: CASSPPNSGGRGNQPQHF. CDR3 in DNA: TGTGCCAGCTCACCACCTAATTCGGGAGGCAGGGGAAATCAGCCCCAGCATTTT.

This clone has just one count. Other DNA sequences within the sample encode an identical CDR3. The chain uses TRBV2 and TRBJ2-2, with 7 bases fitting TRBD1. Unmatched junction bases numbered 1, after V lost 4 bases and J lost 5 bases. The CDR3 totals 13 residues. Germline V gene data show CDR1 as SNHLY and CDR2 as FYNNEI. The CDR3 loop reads CASSGQGTGELFF. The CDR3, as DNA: TGTGCCAGCAGTGGACAGGGAACCGGGGAGCTGTTTTTT. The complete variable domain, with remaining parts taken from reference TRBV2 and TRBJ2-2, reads EPEVTQTPSHQVTQMGQEVILRCVPISNHLYFYWYRQILGQKVEFLVSFYNNEISEKSEIFDDQFSVERPDGSNFTLKIRSTKLEDSAMYFCASSGQGTGELFFGEGSRLTVL.

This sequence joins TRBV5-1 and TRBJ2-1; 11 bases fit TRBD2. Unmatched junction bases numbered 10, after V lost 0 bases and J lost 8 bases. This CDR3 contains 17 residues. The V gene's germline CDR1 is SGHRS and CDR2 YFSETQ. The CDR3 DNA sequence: TGCGCCAGCAGCTTGGCTATGAGTCTAGCGGGAGGCCATGAGCAGTTCTTC. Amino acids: CASSLAMSLAGGHEQFF.

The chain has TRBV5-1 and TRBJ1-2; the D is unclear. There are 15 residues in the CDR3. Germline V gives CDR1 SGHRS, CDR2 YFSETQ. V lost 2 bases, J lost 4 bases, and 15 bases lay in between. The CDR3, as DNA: TGCGCCAGCAGCTTTGGAACCAAGGAAACCTATGGCTACACCTTC. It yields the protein CASSFGTKETYGYTF. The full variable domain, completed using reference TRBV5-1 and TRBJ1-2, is KAGVTQTPRYLIKTRGQQVTLSCSPISGHRSVSWYQQTPGQGLQFLFEYFSETQRNKGNFPGRFSGRQFSNSRSEMNVSTLELGDSALYLCASSFGTKETYGYTFGSGTRLTVV.

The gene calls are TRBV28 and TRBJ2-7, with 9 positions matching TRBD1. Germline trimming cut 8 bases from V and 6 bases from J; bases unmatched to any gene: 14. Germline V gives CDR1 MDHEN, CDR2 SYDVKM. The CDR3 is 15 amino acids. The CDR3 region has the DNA TGTGCCAGCCAACTCCGGGACAGGGTGTTGCGCGAGCAGTACTTC. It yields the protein CASQLRDRVLREQYF.

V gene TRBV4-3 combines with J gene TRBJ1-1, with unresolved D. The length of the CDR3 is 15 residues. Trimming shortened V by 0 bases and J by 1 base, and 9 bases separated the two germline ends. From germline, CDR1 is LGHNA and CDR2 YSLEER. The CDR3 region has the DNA TGCGCCAGCAGCCAAGAAATACACGGGAACACTGAAGCTTTCTTT. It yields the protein CASSQEIHGNTEAFF.

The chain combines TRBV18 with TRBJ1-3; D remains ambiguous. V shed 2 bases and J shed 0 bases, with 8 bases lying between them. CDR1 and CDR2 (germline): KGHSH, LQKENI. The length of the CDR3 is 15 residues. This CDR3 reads CASSPIEISGNTIYF. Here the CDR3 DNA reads TGTGCCAGCTCACCAATAGAGATCTCTGGAAACACCATATATTTT.

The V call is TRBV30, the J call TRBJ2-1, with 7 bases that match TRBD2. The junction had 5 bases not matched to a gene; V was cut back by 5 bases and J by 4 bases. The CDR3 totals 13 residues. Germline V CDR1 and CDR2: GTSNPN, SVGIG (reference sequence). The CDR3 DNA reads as TGTGCCTGGGAGGGAGGGAAATACAATGAGCAGTTCTTC. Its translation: CAWEGGKYNEQFF.

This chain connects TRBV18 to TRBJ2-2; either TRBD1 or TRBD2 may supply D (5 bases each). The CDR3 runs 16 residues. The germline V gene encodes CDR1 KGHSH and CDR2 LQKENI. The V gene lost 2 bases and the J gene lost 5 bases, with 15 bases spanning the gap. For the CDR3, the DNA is TGTGCCAGCTCACCAATCCAACCGGGACCGACCGGGGAGCTGTTTTTT. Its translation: CASSPIQPGPTGELFF.

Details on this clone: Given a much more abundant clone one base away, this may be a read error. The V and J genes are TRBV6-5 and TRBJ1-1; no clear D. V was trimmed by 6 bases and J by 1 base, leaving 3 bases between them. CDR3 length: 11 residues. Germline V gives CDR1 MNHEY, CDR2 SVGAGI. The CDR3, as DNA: TGTGCCAGCAGGTCGAACACTGAAGCTTTCTTT. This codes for CASRSNTEAFF.

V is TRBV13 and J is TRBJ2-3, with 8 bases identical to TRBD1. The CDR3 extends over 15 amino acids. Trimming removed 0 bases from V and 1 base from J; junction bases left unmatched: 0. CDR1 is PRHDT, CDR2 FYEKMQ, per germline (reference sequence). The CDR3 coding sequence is TGTGCCAGCAGCTTAGGGGACAGGGGCACAGATACGCAGTATTTT. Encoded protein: CASSLGDRGTDTQYF.

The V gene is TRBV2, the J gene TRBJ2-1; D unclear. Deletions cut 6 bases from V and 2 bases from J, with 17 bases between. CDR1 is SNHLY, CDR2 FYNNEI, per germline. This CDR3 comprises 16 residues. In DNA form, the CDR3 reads TGTGCCAGCAGGTTAATGGAGACGACAACCTACAATGAGCAGTTCTTC. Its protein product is CASRLMETTTYNEQFF.

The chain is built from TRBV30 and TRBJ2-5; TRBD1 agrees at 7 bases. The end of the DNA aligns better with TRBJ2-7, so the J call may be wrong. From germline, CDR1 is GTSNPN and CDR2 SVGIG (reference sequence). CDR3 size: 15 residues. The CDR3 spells CAWSAEHNRGYEQYF. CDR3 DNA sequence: TGTGCCTGGAGTGCAGAGCATAACAGGGGCTACGAGCAGTACTTC.

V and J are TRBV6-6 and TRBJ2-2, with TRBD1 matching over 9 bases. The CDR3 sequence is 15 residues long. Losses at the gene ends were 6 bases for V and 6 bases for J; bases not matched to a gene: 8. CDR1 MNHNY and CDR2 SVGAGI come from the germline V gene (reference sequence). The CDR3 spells CASSKGQGNPGELFF. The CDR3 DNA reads TGTGCCAGCAGCAAGGGACAGGGTAACCCCGGGGAGCTGTTTTTT.

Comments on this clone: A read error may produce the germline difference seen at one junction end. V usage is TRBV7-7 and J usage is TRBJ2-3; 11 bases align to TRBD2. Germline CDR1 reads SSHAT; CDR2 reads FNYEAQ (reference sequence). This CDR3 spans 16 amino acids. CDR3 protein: CASSIGTSGNTDTQYF. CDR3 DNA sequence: TGTGCTAGCAGCATCGGGACTAGCGGTAACACAGATACGCAGTATTTT.

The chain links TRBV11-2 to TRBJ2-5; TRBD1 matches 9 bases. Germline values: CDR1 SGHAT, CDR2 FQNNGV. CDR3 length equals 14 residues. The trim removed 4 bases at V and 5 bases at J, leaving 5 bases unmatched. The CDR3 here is CASSSRTGDETQYF. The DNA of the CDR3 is TGTGCCAGCAGCTCCAGGACAGGGGATGAGACCCAGTACTTC.

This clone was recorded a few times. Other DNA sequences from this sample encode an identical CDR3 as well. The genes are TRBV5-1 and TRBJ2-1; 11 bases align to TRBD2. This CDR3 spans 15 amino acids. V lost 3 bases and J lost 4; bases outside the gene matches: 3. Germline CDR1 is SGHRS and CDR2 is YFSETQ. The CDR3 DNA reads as TGCGCCAGCAGCTCCGGGACTAGCGGTTACAATGAGCAGTTCTTC. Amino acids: CASSSGTSGYNEQFF.

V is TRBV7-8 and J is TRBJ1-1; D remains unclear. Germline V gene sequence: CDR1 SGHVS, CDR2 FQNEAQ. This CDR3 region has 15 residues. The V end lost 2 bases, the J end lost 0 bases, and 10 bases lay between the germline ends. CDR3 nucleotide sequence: TGTGCCAGCAGCTTAACAGCGTATTTGAACACTGAAGCTTTCTTT. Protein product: CASSLTAYLNTEAFF.

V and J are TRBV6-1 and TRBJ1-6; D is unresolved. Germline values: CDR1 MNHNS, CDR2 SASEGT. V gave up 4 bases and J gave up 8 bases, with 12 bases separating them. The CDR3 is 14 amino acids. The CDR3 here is CASSGRVPDSPLHF. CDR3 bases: TGTGCCAGCAGTGGCCGGGTCCCCGATTCACCCCTCCACTTT.

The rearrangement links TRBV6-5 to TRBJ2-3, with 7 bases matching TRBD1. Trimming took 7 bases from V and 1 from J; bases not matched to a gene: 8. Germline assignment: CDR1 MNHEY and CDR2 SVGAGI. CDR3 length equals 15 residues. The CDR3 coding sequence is TGTGCCAGCACCCCAGGGACAGCAGGCACAGATACGCAGTATTTT. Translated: CASTPGTAGTDTQYF.

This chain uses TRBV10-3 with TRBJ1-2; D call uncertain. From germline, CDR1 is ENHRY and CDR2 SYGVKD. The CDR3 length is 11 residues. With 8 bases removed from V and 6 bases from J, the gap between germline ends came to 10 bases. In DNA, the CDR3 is TGTGCCATCGGCCGAGCGAATGGCTACACCTTC. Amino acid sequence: CAIGRANGYTF.

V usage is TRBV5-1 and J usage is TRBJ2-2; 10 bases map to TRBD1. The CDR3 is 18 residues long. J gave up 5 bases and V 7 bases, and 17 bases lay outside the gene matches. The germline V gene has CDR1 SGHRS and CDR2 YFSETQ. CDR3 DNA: TGCGCCAGCGGAAACGACAGGGGGCTGACTCACTCTACCGGGGAGCTGTTTTTT. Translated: CASGNDRGLTHSTGELFF. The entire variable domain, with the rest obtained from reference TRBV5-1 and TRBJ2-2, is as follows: KAGVTQTPRYLIKTRGQQVTLSCSPISGHRSVSWYQQTPGQGLQFLFEYFSETQRNKGNFPGRFSGRQFSNSRSEMNVSTLELGDSALYLCASGNDRGLTHSTGELFFGEGSRLTVL.

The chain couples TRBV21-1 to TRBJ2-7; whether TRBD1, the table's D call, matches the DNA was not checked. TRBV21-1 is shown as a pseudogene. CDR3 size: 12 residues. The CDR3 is CASSKLPGEQYF. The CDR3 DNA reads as TGTGCCAGCAGCAAATTGCCAGGCGAGCAGTACTTC.

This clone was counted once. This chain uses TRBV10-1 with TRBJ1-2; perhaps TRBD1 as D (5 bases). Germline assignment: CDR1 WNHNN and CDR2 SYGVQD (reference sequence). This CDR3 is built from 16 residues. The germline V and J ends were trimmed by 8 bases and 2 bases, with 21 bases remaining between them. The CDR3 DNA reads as TGCGCCAGCGACTTACCCGAGGGGAGAGGCAACTATGGCTACACCTTC. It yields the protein CASDLPEGRGNYGYTF.

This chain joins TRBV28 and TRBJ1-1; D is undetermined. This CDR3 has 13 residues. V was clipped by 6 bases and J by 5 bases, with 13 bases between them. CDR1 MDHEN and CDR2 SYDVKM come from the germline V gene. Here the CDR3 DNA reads TGTGCCAGCAGCCGAGCGGGATTAACTGAAGCTTTCTTT. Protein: CASSRAGLTEAFF.

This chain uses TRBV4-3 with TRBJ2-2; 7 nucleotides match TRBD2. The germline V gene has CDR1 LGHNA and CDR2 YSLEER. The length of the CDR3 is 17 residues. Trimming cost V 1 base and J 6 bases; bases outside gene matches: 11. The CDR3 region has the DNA TGCGCCAGCAGCCAAGTTCTTGGGGCGGGAGCTGCCGGGGAGCTGTTTTTT. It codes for CASSQVLGAGAAGELFF.